This entry lists 24 T cell receptor beta chains sequenced from one sample in a study of T cells in Graves' hyperthyroidism and ophthalmopathy. RNA transcripts served as the template for amplifying TCR beta CDR3 regions. RT-PCR in the first round (using the HTBI primer set) targeted the TCR CDR3. A single record per CDR3 protein comes from TCRdb applying MiXCR to the multiplex PCR reads. Here the sample spans about 690,000 distinct CDR3 sequences, roughly 17% being singletons. The sample consisted of blood. These receptors were taken from a man aged 45-60 years with Graves' hyperthyroidism.

This clonotype showed up many times. V and J are TRBV11-3 and TRBJ2-5, with D unresolved. This CDR3 has 14 amino acids. The V gene's germline CDR1 is SGHNT and CDR2 YENEEA. Trimming took off 0 bases at V and 1 base at J, with 6 bases between the two ends. The CDR3 is CASSLDHTQETQYF. The CDR3 nucleotides are TGTGCCAGCAGCTTAGACCACACCCAAGAGACCCAGTACTTC. The whole variable domain, remainder taken from reference TRBV11-3 and TRBJ2-5, is EAGVVQSPRYKIIEKKQPVAFWCNPISGHNTLYWYLQNLGQGPELLIRYENEEAVDDSQLPKDRFSAERLKGVDSTLKIQPAELGDSAVYLCASSLDHTQETQYFGPGTRLLVL.

This clonotype was seen repeatedly, ten times or more. The chain combines TRBV18 with TRBJ2-1; D unclear. V lost 2 bases to trimming and J lost 8 bases, with 7 bases between them. This CDR3 spans 12 amino acids. The germline V gene encodes CDR1 KGHSH and CDR2 LQKENI. Here the CDR3 reads CASSPVSDEQFF. The CDR3 DNA is TGTGCCAGCTCACCAGTAAGCGATGAGCAGTTCTTC.

This clonotype was seen repeatedly, ten times or more. J is TRBJ2-6 and V is TRBV7-2; 8 bases line up with TRBD2. This CDR3 spans 18 amino acids. V gave up 4 bases and J gave up 2 bases; unmatched junction bases: 10. Germline CDR1 and CDR2: SGHTA and FQGNSA. CDR3 nucleotides: TGTGCCAGCAGCTCAGGGGTAGCGGGATGGGCTGGGGCCAACGTCCTGACTTTC. This sequence encodes CASSSGVAGWAGANVLTF.

This clonotype occurred a few times. J is TRBJ2-3 and V is TRBV20-1; D possibly corresponds to TRBD2 (5 bases). The CDR3 loop spans 15 amino acids. V was pared by 5 bases and J by 1 base, with 16 bases between. Germline values: CDR1 DFQATT, CDR2 SNEGSKA (reference sequence). The DNA of the CDR3 is TGCAGTGCTCCTCCCGAGGATAGCGGCACAGATACGCAGTATTTT. Residues: CSAPPEDSGTDTQYF.

This clonotype occurred many times. The V gene is TRBV12-3 or TRBV12-4, the J gene TRBJ2-7; tentative D call: TRBD1 (6 bases). The CDR3 loop spans 14 amino acids. Trimming removed 3 bases from V and 5 bases from J, with 14 bases in between. CDR3 nucleotides: TGTGCCAGCAGTTTCAACAGGGTAGTCAACGAGCAGTACTTC. Its translation: CASSFNRVVNEQYF.

The chain employs TRBV6-1 and TRBJ2-2, with D unresolved. Germline loops: CDR1 MNHNS, CDR2 SASEGT. The ends were cut back, 8 bases at V and 0 bases at J, with 7 bases in the middle. The CDR3 is 13 residues long. CDR3 nucleotide sequence: TGTGCCAGCTGGAAGACGAACACCGGGGAGCTGTTTTTT. It translates to CASWKTNTGELFF.

In its sample, this clonotype was seen a few times. The V gene is TRBV20-1, the J gene TRBJ2-1; 10 bases align to TRBD2. Germline CDR1 DFQATT, CDR2 SNEGSKA (reference sequence). The CDR3 contains 15 residues. J gave up 0 bases and V 6 bases, and 5 bases lay outside the gene matches. The CDR3 DNA follows: TGCAGTGCAGGGACTAGCGAAAGCTCCTACAATGAGCAGTTCTTC. As protein: CSAGTSESSYNEQFF.

At least ten counts were recorded for this clonotype. The J gene is TRBJ2-7, the V gene TRBV11-2; 7 bases agree with TRBD1. The CDR3 spans 13 residues. Trimming removed 5 bases from V and 3 bases from J; junction bases left unmatched: 4. Germline V gene lookup returns CDR1 SGHAT and CDR2 FQNNGV. CDR3 coding DNA: TGTGCCAGCAGCGCGGACAGGTTCTACGAGCAGTACTTC. This gives the protein CASSADRFYEQYF.

The chain combines TRBV19 with TRBJ2-6; TRBD1 might be the D (5 bases). V gave up 4 bases and J gave up 2 bases, with 9 bases separating them. Germline values: CDR1 LNHDA, CDR2 SQIVND (reference sequence). The CDR3 extends over 15 amino acids. In DNA form, the CDR3 reads TGTGCCAGTAGTACCATACAGGCTGGGGCCAACGTCCTGACTTTC. The encoded protein is CASSTIQAGANVLTF. Filled out from reference TRBV19 and TRBJ2-6, the complete variable domain reads DGGITQSPKYLFRKEGQNVTLSCEQNLNHDAMYWYRQDPGQGLRLIYYSQIVNDFQKGDIAEGYSVSREKKESFPLTVTSAQKNPTAFYLCASSTIQAGANVLTFGAGSRLTVL.

This clonotype was counted at least ten times. The chain recombines TRBV28 with TRBJ1-5; 9 nucleotides match TRBD1. After removal of 4 bases from V and 1 base from J, the junction contained 5 bases not matched to a gene. Germline V gene data show CDR1 as MDHEN and CDR2 as SYDVKM. The CDR3 covers 16 residues. CDR3 region: CASSSTDRGSNQPQHF. CDR3 coding DNA: TGTGCCAGCAGTTCAACGGACAGGGGAAGCAATCAGCCCCAGCATTTT.

Ten or more counts support this clonotype. This chain joins TRBV5-1 and TRBJ2-5; D not resolved. The CDR3 has 14 residues. Looked up from germline, CDR1 is SGHRS and CDR2 is YFSETQ. V lost 2 bases, J lost 1 base, and 9 bases lay in between. DNA for the CDR3: TGCGCCAGCAGCTTAGGCAGATCCCAAGAGACCCAGTACTTC. As protein: CASSLGRSQETQYF.

The gene calls are TRBV5-1 and TRBJ2-7; 10 bases fit TRBD1. Germline assignment: CDR1 SGHRS and CDR2 YFSETQ. The CDR3 has 14 amino acids. V was clipped by 3 bases and J by 4 bases; unmatched bases: 4. CDR3: CASSWGTGEYEQYF. The CDR3 DNA reads TGCGCCAGCAGCTGGGGGACAGGGGAGTACGAGCAGTACTTC.

At least ten counts were recorded for this clonotype. The rearrangement links TRBV6-2 or TRBV6-3 to TRBJ2-3; the match to TRBD2 covers 8 bases. The ends lost 6 bases at V and 0 bases at J; junction bases unmatched: 8. The CDR3 contains 16 residues. The germline gives CDR1 MNHEY, CDR2 SVGEGT. DNA of the CDR3: TGTGCCAGCAGGGCAAGCGGGAGCGCCAGCACAGATACGCAGTATTTT. Amino acid sequence: CASRASGSASTDTQYF.

At least ten counts were recorded for this clonotype. This rearrangement joins TRBV27 to TRBJ2-7; D perhaps matches TRBD1 (5 bases). V lost 2 bases to trimming and J lost 5 bases, with 16 bases between them. The CDR3 runs 15 residues. Per the germline V gene, CDR1 is MNHEY and CDR2 is SMNVEV (reference sequence). This CDR3 is CASSLQAGSSNEQYF. CDR3 nucleotides: TGTGCCAGCAGTTTACAGGCAGGGTCATCCAACGAGCAGTACTTC.

This clonotype came up a few times. This sequence joins TRBV9 and TRBJ2-1; D is uncertain. Per the germline V gene, CDR1 is SGDLS and CDR2 is YYNGEE. The V end lost 0 bases, the J end lost 4 bases, and 5 bases lay between the germline ends. The CDR3 totals 13 residues. CDR3 DNA sequence: TGTGCCAGCAGCGTAGCCGGATACAATGAGCAGTTCTTC. Encoded protein: CASSVAGYNEQFF.

This clonotype was found a few times. The chain employs TRBV9 and TRBJ2-3, with D possibly matching TRBD2 (6 bases). CDR1 and CDR2 from the germline V gene are SGDLS and YYNGEE. CDR3 length equals 12 residues. Trimming pared 2 bases from V and 6 bases from J, leaving 7 bases between. The CDR3 sequence is CASSVEGDTQYF. The CDR3 nucleotides read TGTGCCAGCAGCGTGGAGGGCGATACGCAGTATTTT.

This clonotype was counted only a few times. The rearrangement uses TRBV6-5 and TRBJ1-1; no definite D call. This CDR3 contains 14 residues. V was pared by 4 bases and J by 5 bases, with 14 bases between. Germline-derived CDR1 and CDR2 are MNHEY and SVGAGI. CDR3 sequence reads: CASSWAGIGTEAFF. DNA for the CDR3: TGTGCCAGCAGTTGGGCGGGGATTGGGACTGAAGCTTTCTTT.

This clonotype was recorded at least ten times. This sequence joins TRBV11-2 and TRBJ2-7; 7 bases map to TRBD1. The V segment lost 7 bases and the J segment 2 bases; nucleotides outside the gene matches: 11. Germline V gene data show CDR1 as SGHAT and CDR2 as FQNNGV. The CDR3 length is 15 residues. The CDR3 DNA is TGTGCCAGCAACGATATCCGGGACAGACCCTACGAGCAGTACTTC. It is translated as CASNDIRDRPYEQYF.

With regard to this clonotype: This could be a read error, since a much larger clone is one nucleotide away. The chain joins TRBV12-3 or TRBV12-4 to TRBJ2-2, with 8 positions matching TRBD2. The CDR3 length is 16 residues. V trimming: 6 bases; J trimming: 6 bases; junction bases outside the gene matches: 12. Here the CDR3 DNA reads TGTGCCAGCAGAACGAGTAGCGGGGCCAGAGCCGGGGAGCTGTTTTTT. This encodes CASRTSSGARAGELFF.

The rearrangement uses TRBV20-1 and TRBJ1-5; D is unresolved. The CDR3 sequence is 16 residues long. Trimming left V 3 bases short and J 0 bases short, with 15 bases between. In germline, CDR1 is DFQATT, CDR2 SNEGSKA (reference sequence). CDR3 sequence: CSARVSSLFSNQPQHF. The CDR3 DNA sequence: TGCAGTGCTAGGGTTTCGTCCCTGTTTAGCAATCAGCCCCAGCATTTT.

This chain joins TRBV5-4 and TRBJ2-3, with 8 bases aligning to TRBD2. The CDR3 length is 16 residues. Losses at the gene ends were 0 bases for V and 2 bases for J; bases not matched to a gene: 5. Per the germline V gene, CDR1 is SGHNT and CDR2 is YYREEE (reference sequence). CDR3 sequence: CASSLGLAPLTDTQYF. In DNA form, the CDR3 reads TGTGCCAGCAGCTTGGGACTAGCGCCGCTCACAGATACGCAGTATTTT.

There are many counts of this clonotype. The CDR3 DNA reads as TGCAGTGCTAGAGATACTAGCGGGCCCGGGGAGGAGCAGTTCTTC. The encoded protein is CSARDTSGPGEEQFF. The rearrangement joins TRBV20-1 to TRBJ2-1, with 9 nucleotides matching TRBD2. V was pared by 0 bases and J by 10 bases, with 10 bases of the junction left unmatched. Germline lookup yields CDR1 DFQATT and CDR2 SNEGSKA (reference sequence). The CDR3 runs 15 residues.

The chain couples TRBV7-9 to TRBJ2-6, with D unclear. V was clipped by 5 bases and J by 0 bases, with 11 bases between them. The length of the CDR3 is 16 residues. CDR1 and CDR2 from the germline V gene are SEHNR and FQNEAQ (reference sequence). The CDR3 protein is CASSELGNSGANVLTF. DNA for the CDR3: TGTGCCAGCAGCGAATTGGGCAACTCTGGGGCCAACGTCCTGACTTTC.

The table lists this clonotype with many counts. The rearrangement uses TRBV7-2 and TRBJ1-2; the D gene is possibly TRBD1 (6 bases). V dropped 4 bases and J dropped 1 base, with 16 bases sitting between them. The CDR3 length is 16 residues. CDR1 and CDR2 (germline): SGHTA, FQGNSA. The CDR3 DNA reads TGTGCCAGCAGCTCCGCGGACAAGGGGGATAACTATGGCTACACCTTC. The encoded protein is CASSSADKGDNYGYTF.